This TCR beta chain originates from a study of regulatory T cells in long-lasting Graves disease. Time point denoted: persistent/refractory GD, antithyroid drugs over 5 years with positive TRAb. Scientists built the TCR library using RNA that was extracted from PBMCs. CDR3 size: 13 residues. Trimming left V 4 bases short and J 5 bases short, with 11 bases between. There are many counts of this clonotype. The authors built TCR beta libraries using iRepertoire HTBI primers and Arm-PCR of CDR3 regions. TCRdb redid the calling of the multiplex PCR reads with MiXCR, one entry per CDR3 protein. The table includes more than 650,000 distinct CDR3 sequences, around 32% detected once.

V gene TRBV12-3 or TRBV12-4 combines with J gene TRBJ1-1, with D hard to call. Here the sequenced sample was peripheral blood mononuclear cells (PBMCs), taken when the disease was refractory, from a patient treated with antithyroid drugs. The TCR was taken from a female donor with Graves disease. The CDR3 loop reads CASSYSSRTEAFF. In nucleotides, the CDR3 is TGTGCCAGCAGTTACTCGTCCCGTACTGAAGCTTTCTTT.